A single sample is the source of the 11 T cell receptor beta chains below, sequenced in a study of regulatory T cells in long-lasting Graves disease. Sequencing libraries for TCR beta were prepared with iRepertoire HTBI primers and Arm-PCR of CDR3 regions. TCRdb reprocessed the multiplex PCR reads with MiXCR, giving one entry per CDR3 protein. The sample records around 460,000 distinct CDR3 sequences, around a fifth being singletons. Time point given: persistent/refractory GD, antithyroid drugs over 5 years with positive TRAb. The TCR library was made from RNA that had been extracted from PBMCs in TRIzol. The material sequenced was peripheral blood mononuclear cells (PBMCs), taken when the disease was refractory, from a patient treated with antithyroid drugs. These receptors all stem from a female donor with Graves disease.

This clonotype was recorded many times. Its ends do not fully match the called genes, so a read error is possible. The V call is TRBV27, the J call TRBJ1-2; no clear D gene. This CDR3 is built from 13 residues. Germline loops: CDR1 MNHEY, CDR2 SMNVEV (reference sequence). CDR3 protein: CASSLSWSDEPHF. DNA for the CDR3: TGTGCCAGCAGTTTATCATGGTCAGACGAGCCTCACTTC.

This clonotype was seen repeatedly, ten times or more. The genes are TRBV29-1 and TRBJ1-2, with 7 bases identical to TRBD1. The J segment lost 7 bases and the V segment lost 0 bases, leaving 5 bases of the junction unmatched. The germline gives CDR1 SQVTM, CDR2 ANQGSEA. The CDR3 has 13 amino acids. The CDR3: CSVEDDRDGGYTF. In DNA form, the CDR3 reads TGCAGCGTTGAAGATGACAGGGATGGTGGCTACACCTTC.

The chain carries TRBV5-1 and TRBJ2-2; the match to TRBD2 covers 9 bases. Germline V lookup: CDR1 SGHRS, CDR2 YFSETQ. J was trimmed by 6 bases and V by 0 bases; bases with no gene match: 6. CDR3 length: 16 amino acids. This CDR3 reads CASSLAVGLAAGELFF. The CDR3 DNA follows: TGCGCCAGCAGCTTGGCCGTGGGACTAGCTGCCGGGGAGCTGTTTTTT.

This clonotype was seen at least ten times. The V call is TRBV12-3 or TRBV12-4, the J call TRBJ2-7; D remains unclear. The V end lost 5 bases, the J end lost 9 bases, and 11 bases lay between the germline ends. The CDR3 contains 11 residues. DNA for the CDR3: TGTGCCAGCAGTATCCTAGAAGCGCAGTACTTC. Its translation: CASSILEAQYF.

The J gene is TRBJ2-7, the V gene TRBV30, with TRBD2 identical over 12 bases. The ends lost 4 bases at V and 6 bases at J; junction bases unmatched: 7. CDR3 length equals 14 residues. Germline assignment: CDR1 GTSNPN and CDR2 SVGIG (reference sequence). DNA of the CDR3: TGTGCCTGGACCCTAGCGGGAGGGCCTGTCGAGCAGTACTTC. Translated: CAWTLAGGPVEQYF.

As regards this clonotype: A much larger clone lies a single base off, so this may be a read error. V usage is TRBV29-1 and J usage is TRBJ1-1; D not certain. This CDR3 region has 15 residues. Per germline, CDR1 SQVTM and CDR2 ANQGSEA. CDR3 region: CSVEGELGWNTEASF. The CDR3 nucleotides are TGCAGCGTTGAAGGAGAATTAGGATGGAACACTGAAGCTTCCTTT.

In its sample, this clonotype was seen many times. The V gene is TRBV20-1, the J gene TRBJ1-4; 7 bases align to TRBD1. The CDR3 contains 14 residues. Germline V lookup: CDR1 DFQATT, CDR2 SNEGSKA (reference sequence). V lost 5 bases and J lost 4; bases outside the gene matches: 7. CDR3 residues: CSAPKGAGNEKLFF. CDR3 DNA sequence: TGCAGTGCTCCAAAGGGGGCTGGTAATGAAAAACTGTTTTTT.

This clonotype was observed at least ten times. The rearrangement joins TRBV15 to TRBJ2-7; D may be TRBD1 (5 bases). This CDR3 spans 13 amino acids. The ends were cut back, 0 bases at V and 7 bases at J, with 10 bases in the middle. From germline, CDR1 is LNHNV and CDR2 YYDKDF (reference sequence). For the CDR3, the DNA is TGTGCCACCAGCAGAGACAGGGCTCGGGAGCAGTACTTC. This translates into CATSRDRAREQYF.

This clonotype has at least ten counts. The rearrangement links TRBV11-2 to TRBJ1-1, with 7 bases matching TRBD1. Losses at the gene ends were 5 bases for V and 4 bases for J; bases not matched to a gene: 10. The CDR3 totals 15 residues. Germline CDR1 is SGHAT and CDR2 is FQNNGV. CDR3 nucleotides: TGTGCCAGCAGCCGAAACAGGGGCTGGGGCACTGAAGCTTTCTTT. As protein: CASSRNRGWGTEAFF.

The sample holds a few counts of this clonotype. This chain connects TRBV11-2 to TRBJ1-3; D ambiguous. The CDR3 sequence is 13 residues long. Germline lookup yields CDR1 SGHAT and CDR2 FQNNGV. V gave up 5 bases and J gave up 4 bases, with 9 bases separating them. The CDR3: CASSIRGGNTIYF. Here the CDR3 DNA reads TGTGCCAGCAGCATCCGGGGAGGAAACACCATATATTTT. The entire variable domain, with the rest obtained from reference TRBV11-2 and TRBJ1-3, is as follows: EAGVAQSPRYKIIEKRQSVAFWCNPISGHATLYWYQQILGQGPKLLIQFQNNGVVDDSQLPKDRFSAERLKGVDSTLKIQPAKLEDSAVYLCASSIRGGNTIYFGEGSWLTVV.

This clonotype was detected ten times or more. The chain joins TRBV15 to TRBJ2-6, with D hard to call. This CDR3 region has 18 residues. From germline, CDR1 is LNHNV and CDR2 YYDKDF (reference sequence). V was pared by 0 bases and J by 0 bases, with 12 bases between. CDR3 residues: CATSRDLHKTSGANVLTF. The CDR3 DNA reads as TGTGCCACCAGCAGAGATCTGCACAAGACCTCTGGGGCCAACGTCCTGACTTTC.